The source of this T cell receptor beta chain is a study of T cell responses to AZD1222 COVID-19 vaccine. The V and J ends lost 1 base and 4 bases respectively, with 19 bases between them. CDR1 is SEHNR and CDR2 is FQNEAQ in the germline V gene (reference sequence). This CDR3 is 17 amino acids long. Findings and caveats of the study: Distributed over spike, vaccine-associated CD4 TCRs predominated at 160-218 and 743-854. Repertoires were sampled only after the peak T cell response. Spike-specific TCRs gained breadth and depth after people received two AZD1222 doses. Baseline antibody screening turned up just a handful of seropositive AZD1222 recipients.

On this clone: Its antigen remains unidentified.

Sequencing used immunoSEQ multiplex PCR; TCRdb keeps in-frame clones, though not all of them. The repertoire consists of some 130,000 clones, with 70% to 90% occurring once and the leading ten covering around 22%. The clonotype comes from an adult in good health. The chain employs TRBV7-9 and TRBJ2-5; D might be TRBD2 (6 bases). The sample here was peripheral blood, taken on day 0 of AZD1222 vaccination. The CDR3 reads CASSLGLVDDAGETQYF. In nucleotides, the CDR3 is TGTGCCAGCAGCTTAGGACTAGTCGACGACGCGGGAGAGACCCAGTACTTC.